A single sample is the source of the 14 T cell receptor beta chains below, sequenced in a study of T cell repertoires in cytomegalovirus infection. TCRdb reprocessed the reads via MiXCR and lists one record per CDR3 protein. Among about 150,000 distinct CDR3 sequences, more than 30% were seen once, and the ten largest hold around 50%. The antigens these receptors bind are not known. Source: CD8+ T cells from cultured PBMCs, taken from culture after CMV antigen stimulation. These receptors came from a human donor in good health (CMV status not recorded). Some clones in this sample may be carry-over from other donors' samples.

This clonotype was found once. The chain has TRBV7-6 and TRBJ2-1, with D possibly TRBD1 on 6 matching bases. V was trimmed by 5 bases and J by 9 bases, leaving 11 bases between them. This CDR3 has 12 amino acids. The germline V gene encodes CDR1 SGHVS and CDR2 FNYEAQ. CDR3 loop: CASSAQGSEQFF. In DNA form, the CDR3 reads TGTGCCAGCAGCGCCCAGGGGAGTGAGCAGTTCTTC.

This clonotype showed up many times. J is TRBJ2-7 and V is TRBV5-5; D possibly corresponds to TRBD1 (5 bases). This CDR3 spans 13 amino acids. Germline loops: CDR1 SGHKS, CDR2 YYEKEE (reference sequence). Trimming stripped 2 bases from V and 3 bases from J, with 9 bases between. CDR3: CASSFSTVYEQYF. CDR3 DNA sequence: TGTGCCAGCAGCTTTTCGACAGTCTACGAGCAGTACTTC. Full variable domain (missing parts from reference TRBV5-5 and TRBJ2-7): DAGVTQSPTHLIKTRGQQVTLRCSPISGHKSVSWYQQVLGQGPQFIFQYYEKEERGRGNFPDRFSARQFPNYSSELNVNALLLGDSALYLCASSFSTVYEQYFGPGTRLTVT.

This clonotype was observed at least ten times. This chain uses TRBV7-8 with TRBJ1-1; TRBD1 might be the D (6 bases). Germline lookup yields CDR1 SGHVS and CDR2 FQNEAQ. The CDR3 covers 13 residues. Trimming shortened V by 2 bases and J by 7 bases, and 11 bases separated the two germline ends. Written as DNA, the CDR3 is TGTGCCAGCAGCTTATTCGAGGGGGGTGAAGCTTTCTTT. Translation gives CASSLFEGGEAFF.

This clonotype was seen a handful of times. The V gene is TRBV12-3 or TRBV12-4, the J gene TRBJ2-3; possibly TRBD1 or TRBD2 for D (6 bases each). The V and J ends lost 6 bases and 2 bases respectively, with 12 bases between them. The CDR3 loop spans 14 amino acids. The chain's CDR3 is CASSLGGHTDTQYF. The CDR3 nucleotides are TGTGCCAGCAGCCTCGGGGGCCACACAGATACGCAGTATTTT.

The table lists this clonotype with many counts. The chain recombines TRBV7-2 with TRBJ1-5, with D possibly matching TRBD1 (6 bases). The V end was cut by 5 bases, the J end by 7 bases, with 18 bases between. The CDR3 totals 15 residues. Per germline, CDR1 SGHTA and CDR2 FQGNSA. The CDR3: CASSARTELGQPQHF. In nucleotides, the CDR3 is TGTGCCAGCAGCGCCCGGACAGAGTTAGGCCAGCCCCAGCATTTT.

This clonotype was seen a few times. V and J are TRBV6-4 and TRBJ1-2, with 7 bases matching TRBD1. Trimming cost V 5 bases and J 4 bases; bases outside gene matches: 13. The CDR3 has 16 residues. Per germline, CDR1 MRHNA and CDR2 SNTAGT. The CDR3, as DNA: TGTGCCAGCAGTCTAACCGGGACAGAGCCTTTCTATGGCTACACCTTC. Its translation is CASSLTGTEPFYGYTF.

This rearrangement joins TRBV12-3 or TRBV12-4 to TRBJ2-1; D is unclear. This CDR3 spans 13 amino acids. Trimming removed 6 bases from V and 5 bases from J, with 11 bases in between. The CDR3, as DNA: TGTGCCAGCAGGCCCGATCGGGACAATGAGCAGTTCTTC. This translates into CASRPDRDNEQFF.

The J gene is TRBJ2-2, the V gene TRBV27; D perhaps matches TRBD2 (6 bases). V was cut by 5 bases and J by 0 bases, with 16 bases left in between. This CDR3 is built from 17 residues. Germline CDR1 reads MNHEY; CDR2 reads SMNVEV (reference sequence). The CDR3 coding sequence is TGTGCCAGCAGTCTCTATTTCGGGGGAGCGAACACCGGGGAGCTGTTTTTT. Its translation: CASSLYFGGANTGELFF.

The chain links TRBV6-6 to TRBJ2-7; maybe TRBD1 (5 bases). The V end lost 0 bases, the J end lost 3 bases, and 15 bases lay between the germline ends. The CDR3 sequence is 16 residues long. The germline CDR1 and CDR2 sequences are MNHNY and SVGAGI (reference sequence). The CDR3 is CASSYSAEQVGYEQYF. The CDR3 DNA reads as TGTGCCAGCAGTTACTCGGCGGAACAGGTTGGCTACGAGCAGTACTTC.

In its sample, this clonotype was seen a few times. J is TRBJ2-7 and V is TRBV7-9, with D possibly called TRBD1 or TRBD2 (5 bases each). The germline gives CDR1 SEHNR, CDR2 FQNEAQ (reference sequence). Trimming pared 2 bases from V and 7 bases from J, leaving 12 bases between. The CDR3 length is 13 residues. CDR3 sequence (DNA): TGTGCCAGCAGCTTATATGGGACGGATGAGCAGTACTTC. Translated, it gives CASSLYGTDEQYF.

The chain employs TRBV20-1 and TRBJ1-1; a weak D match, TRBD1 (5 bases). CDR3 size: 15 residues. The germline V gene has CDR1 DFQATT and CDR2 SNEGSKA (reference sequence). Trimming stripped 6 bases from V and 0 bases from J, with 17 bases between. CDR3 nucleotides: TGCAGTGCCCAAGGACAAGCTACCATGAACACTGAAGCTTTCTTT. It codes for CSAQGQATMNTEAFF.

In this sample, this clonotype turned up many times. V is TRBV7-8 and J is TRBJ2-3; maybe TRBD1 (6 bases). Germline values: CDR1 SGHVS, CDR2 FQNEAQ. The CDR3 contains 15 residues. Trimming took off 7 bases at V and 1 base at J, with 15 bases between the two ends. The CDR3 loop reads CASTEGAGGTDTQYF. In DNA, the CDR3 is TGTGCCAGCACCGAAGGGGCAGGGGGCACAGATACGCAGTATTTT.

The CDR3 bases are TGTGCCAGCAGTTACCTACAGGGAACCTTCTATGGCTACACCTTC. Amino acid sequence: CASSYLQGTFYGYTF. The chain combines TRBV6-6 with TRBJ1-2, with a weak D call TRBD1 (6 bases). Germline V lookup: CDR1 MNHNY, CDR2 SVGAGI (reference sequence). Trimming shortened V by 2 bases and J by 4 bases, and 14 bases separated the two germline ends. The CDR3 contains 15 residues.

The chain employs TRBV7-6 and TRBJ2-5, with TRBD1 identical over 9 bases. Germline trimming cut 5 bases from V and 3 bases from J; bases unmatched to any gene: 7. This CDR3 spans 15 amino acids. The germline CDR1 and CDR2 sequences are SGHVS and FNYEAQ. The CDR3 coding sequence is TGTGCCAGCAGCCACCCTCGGGACAGGGAAGAGACCCAGTACTTC. It yields the protein CASSHPRDREETQYF.